The clone carrying this T cell receptor beta chain was found once. Germline CDR1 MNHEY, CDR2 SMNVEV (reference sequence). This CDR3 spans 15 amino acids. The V segment lost 8 bases and the J segment 6 bases; nucleotides outside the gene matches: 11. These data belong to a study of blood T cell repertoires in COVID-19. Study-wide background: Both acute and convalescent COVID-19 samples were obtained from the United States, Italy and Spain. Sources were T cells, B-cell-depleted T cells, or PBMCs; the material itself was cDNA or gDNA.

In the study's own analysis: Reference gene primer amplification gave nucleated cell count estimates. Sequenced by immunoSEQ multiplex PCR; TCRdb stores in-frame clones only, minus some. V, J and clone size derive from that table, while D and trimming were established from the DNA sequence. This table holds some 100,000 clones, roughly 76% found once. This clonotype was obtained from a human donor in a cohort sampled during active COVID-19. The rearrangement joins TRBV27 to TRBJ2-7, with 12 nucleotides matching TRBD2. Sequencing was performed on peripheral blood. The CDR3 is CASPPLAGGRFEQYF. The DNA for the CDR3 is TGTGCCAGCCCGCCACTAGCGGGAGGCCGATTCGAGCAGTACTTC.